These 32 T cell receptor beta chains share one sample of origin, sequenced in a study of CD8+ T cells in alopecia areata. Investigators isolated RNA and reverse transcribed it into cDNA to act as the sequencing template. Repertoires were generated with immunoSEQ multiplex PCR, while TCRdb's copy carries only in-frame clones and drops some. The repertoire consists of about 190,000 clones, with roughly 70% occurring once and the leading ten covering about 1.3%. Treatment in this sample: oral pan-JAK inhibitor, 5-10 mg twice daily. Here the sequenced sample was CD4+ T cells sorted from blood, taken around week 49, from a patient treated with tofacitinib. The receptors stem from a human donor with alopecia areata.

The rearrangement joins TRBV2 to TRBJ2-1; 10 bases are shared with TRBD1. The V segment lost 10 bases and the J segment 8 bases; nucleotides outside the gene matches: 8. Germline CDR1 reads SNHLY; CDR2 reads FYNNEI. The CDR3 totals 13 residues. CDR3 residues: CATMGTGDDEQFF. The CDR3 region has the DNA TGTGCCACCATGGGGACAGGGGACGATGAGCAGTTCTTC.

This clone was found a few times. The V call is TRBV5-1, the J call TRBJ1-4, with TRBD1 identical over 7 bases. CDR1 is SGHRS, CDR2 YFSETQ, per germline. Unmatched junction bases numbered 12, after V lost 0 bases and J lost 13 bases. The CDR3 is 15 amino acids. CDR3 nucleotide sequence: TGCGCCAGCAGCTTGGGACAGGGTAAAGGGAATCGACTGTTTTTT. Translated, it gives CASSLGQGKGNRLFF.

There are a few counts of this clone. The chain employs TRBV5-1 and TRBJ1-1, with D uncertain. V gave up 4 bases and J gave up 0 bases, with 7 bases separating them. Looked up from germline, CDR1 is SGHRS and CDR2 is YFSETQ. CDR3 length: 13 amino acids. In DNA, the CDR3 is TGCGCCAGCAGCCCTAGGTTGAACACTGAAGCTTTCTTT. Translation: CASSPRLNTEAFF.

The CDR3 DNA reads TGTGCCAGCAGCTTAGTACAGGGACGGGCCTACGAGCAGTACTTC. Protein sequence: CASSLVQGRAYEQYF. The chain links TRBV7-9 to TRBJ2-7; D is possibly TRBD1 (6 bases). Trimming removed 1 base from V and 2 bases from J, with 12 bases in between. The CDR3 spans 15 residues. CDR1 and CDR2 (germline): SEHNR, FQNEAQ (reference sequence). The full variable domain, rest sourced from reference TRBV7-9 and TRBJ2-7, is DTGVSQNPRHKITKRGQNVTFRCDPISEHNRLYWYRQTLGQGPEFLTYFQNEAQLEKSRLLSDRFSAERPKGSFSTLEIQRTEQGDSAMYLCASSLVQGRAYEQYFGPGTRLTVT.

The chain uses TRBV29-1 and TRBJ1-1; possible D gene TRBD1, 6 bases. Trimming removed 5 bases from V and 1 base from J, with 14 bases in between. The CDR3 totals 14 residues. Germline-derived CDR1 and CDR2 are SQVTM and ANQGSEA. CDR3 in amino acids: CSVNNRVSNTEAFF. CDR3 bases: TGCAGCGTTAATAACAGGGTCTCGAACACTGAAGCTTTCTTT.

This clone was recorded many times. This chain uses TRBV18 with TRBJ2-7, with 8 bases identical to TRBD2. Germline lookup yields CDR1 KGHSH and CDR2 LQKENI. Losses at the gene ends were 6 bases for V and 5 bases for J; bases not matched to a gene: 6. The CDR3 is 13 amino acids. The CDR3 DNA is TGTGCCAGCTCGCGACTAGCGAAAGACGAGCAGTACTTC. This gives the protein CASSRLAKDEQYF.

The V call is TRBV5-1, the J call TRBJ1-1, with 8 bases that match TRBD1. From germline, CDR1 is SGHRS and CDR2 YFSETQ. CDR3 length equals 16 residues. V gave up 0 bases and J gave up 0 bases; unmatched junction bases: 4. The CDR3 nucleotides are TGCGCCAGCAGCTTGGCAGGACAGGGACTGAACACTGAAGCTTTCTTT. Protein sequence: CASSLAGQGLNTEAFF.

The J gene is TRBJ2-6, the V gene TRBV9; the D is unclear. The germline V and J ends were trimmed by 3 bases and 9 bases, with 10 bases remaining between them. The CDR3 has 13 residues. Germline CDR1 is SGDLS and CDR2 is YYNGEE. The CDR3 bases are TGTGCCAGCAGCGAATTACACGGCAACGTCCTGACTTTC. Translation gives CASSELHGNVLTF.

This clone was recorded at least ten times. The chain recombines TRBV19 with TRBJ1-5; 9 bases line up with TRBD1. The CDR3 is 15 residues long. V gave up 5 bases and J gave up 6 bases; unmatched junction bases: 8. Germline CDR1 and CDR2: LNHDA and SQIVND (reference sequence). The CDR3 loop reads CASSWGQGRGQPQHF. CDR3 coding DNA: TGTGCCAGTAGTTGGGGACAGGGTCGAGGTCAGCCCCAGCATTTT.

V usage is TRBV9 and J usage is TRBJ2-3; D gene ambiguous. V was clipped by 2 bases and J by 1 base, with 11 bases between them. The germline gives CDR1 SGDLS, CDR2 YYNGEE. The CDR3 runs to 15 residues. The CDR3 DNA reads TGTGCCAGCAGCGTCAGTAGGATGGGCACAGATACGCAGTATTTT. It is translated as CASSVSRMGTDTQYF.

The chain joins TRBV2 to TRBJ1-5; D perhaps matches TRBD1 (5 bases). There are 13 residues in the CDR3. CDR1 is SNHLY, CDR2 FYNNEI, per germline. Trimming shortened V by 7 bases and J by 2 bases, and 9 bases separated the two germline ends. The CDR3 loop reads CASKGTGNQPQHF. In DNA form, the CDR3 reads TGTGCCAGCAAGGGGACGGGCAATCAGCCCCAGCATTTT.

This chain joins TRBV20-1 and TRBJ2-3; no firm D call. CDR3 length equals 11 residues. CDR1 and CDR2 (germline): DFQATT, SNEGSKA (reference sequence). V lost 4 bases and J 4 bases, leaving 6 bases between the germline ends. CDR3 nucleotides: TGCAGTGCTAATAGAGCAGATACGCAGTATTTT. Amino acid sequence: CSANRADTQYF.

The chain recombines TRBV11-2 with TRBJ2-3, with 7 bases fitting TRBD2. The junction had 6 bases not matched to a gene; V was cut back by 5 bases and J by 1 base. Germline assignment: CDR1 SGHAT and CDR2 FQNNGV. This CDR3 has 15 residues. The CDR3 DNA sequence: TGTGCCAGCAGCCCGAGCGGGGTTGGCACAGATACGCAGTATTTT. Its protein is CASSPSGVGTDTQYF.

The chain combines TRBV15 with TRBJ2-3, with D maybe TRBD1 (6 bases). The CDR3 extends over 15 amino acids. With 1 base removed from V and 3 bases from J, the gap between germline ends came to 11 bases. Per the germline V gene, CDR1 is LNHNV and CDR2 is YYDKDF (reference sequence). CDR3 nucleotides: TGTGCCACCAGCAGAGCGGGCAGGGGAACAGATACGCAGTATTTT. This sequence encodes CATSRAGRGTDTQYF.

V gene TRBV15 combines with J gene TRBJ2-2, with 9 bases fitting TRBD2. Germline-derived CDR1 and CDR2 are LNHNV and YYDKDF (reference sequence). With V trimmed by 1 base and J by 1 base, 7 bases remained unmatched. This CDR3 comprises 18 residues. CDR3 sequence: CATSRVWASGVNTGELFF. The CDR3 region has the DNA TGTGCCACCAGCAGAGTGTGGGCTAGCGGGGTGAACACCGGGGAGCTGTTTTTT.

The chain carries TRBV27 and TRBJ2-1, with D possibly being TRBD1 or TRBD2 (7 bases each). V was shortened by 2 bases and J by 2 bases, with 16 bases between the two germline ends. This CDR3 is built from 17 residues. Looked up from germline, CDR1 is MNHEY and CDR2 is SMNVEV (reference sequence). The CDR3: CASSLEGGGGAYNEQFF. The CDR3 bases are TGTGCCAGCAGTTTAGAAGGGGGCGGGGGAGCCTACAATGAGCAGTTCTTC.

V is TRBV7-2 and J is TRBJ1-1; D possibly corresponds to TRBD1 (5 bases). Germline CDR1 and CDR2: SGHTA and FQGNSA. CDR3 length equals 14 residues. V lost 5 bases and J lost 1, with 11 bases in between. CDR3 amino acids: CASSLTGGNTEAFF. Written as DNA, the CDR3 is TGTGCCAGCAGCCTAACGGGGGGGAACACTGAAGCTTTCTTT.

This clone came up a few times. This sequence joins TRBV7-2 and TRBJ2-5; tentatively, D is TRBD2 (7 bases). CDR3 length: 15 amino acids. CDR1 is SGHTA, CDR2 FQGNSA, per germline. V gave up 4 bases and J gave up 5 bases, with 17 bases separating them. In DNA, the CDR3 is TGTGCCAGCAGCTACTCGGGGGGCCCCGGGGAGACCCAGTACTTC. Protein product: CASSYSGGPGETQYF.

This clone appeared once. This CDR3 reads CSVELRDRLFF. The CDR3 DNA reads as TGCAGCGTTGAGCTGCGGGACAGACTGTTTTTT. The V and J genes are TRBV29-1 and TRBJ1-4, with 7 bases fitting TRBD1. V lost 3 bases, J lost 13 bases, and 5 bases stayed unmatched. The length of the CDR3 is 11 residues. Germline CDR1 reads SQVTM; CDR2 reads ANQGSEA.

For this clone: Other DNA sequences within the sample encode an identical CDR3. This chain uses TRBV5-6 with TRBJ1-2; D gene uncertain. Trimming left V 0 bases short and J 2 bases short, with 5 bases between. The CDR3 extends over 13 amino acids. Germline CDR1 SGHDT, CDR2 YYEEEE. CDR3 DNA sequence: TGTGCCAGCAGCTTGGGGCGGAACTATGGCTACACCTTC. It encodes CASSLGRNYGYTF.

The rearrangement uses TRBV27 and TRBJ1-4; D not resolved. This CDR3 has 12 residues. The germline V gene encodes CDR1 MNHEY and CDR2 SMNVEV (reference sequence). V was shortened by 1 base and J by 7 bases, with 4 bases between the two germline ends. The CDR3 nucleotides read TGTGCCAGCAGTTTATTTGGTGAAAAACTGTTTTTT. This translates into CASSLFGEKLFF. The entire variable domain, with the rest obtained from reference TRBV27 and TRBJ1-4, is as follows: EAQVTQNPRYLITVTGKKLTVTCSQNMNHEYMSWYRQDPGLGLRQIYYSMNVEVTDKGDVPEGYKVSRKEKRNFPLILESPSPNQTSLYFCASSLFGEKLFFGSGTQLSVL.

The CDR3 nucleotides read TGCGCCAGCAGCTTAGATGGGGTTCAAAATGGCTACACCTTC. Translation: CASSLDGVQNGYTF. This rearrangement joins TRBV5-1 to TRBJ1-2; D unresolved. Germline V lookup: CDR1 SGHRS, CDR2 YFSETQ. V was clipped by 2 bases and J by 6 bases, with 14 bases between them. This CDR3 contains 14 residues.

For this clone: The same CDR3 arises from other DNA sequences in this sample as well. In DNA, the CDR3 is TGTGCCAGCAGCTCCAGGGGCAGGGACACCGGGGAGCTGTTTTTT. This encodes CASSSRGRDTGELFF. V usage is TRBV7-2 and J usage is TRBJ2-2, with D possibly TRBD1 on 6 matching bases. This CDR3 has 15 residues. V was pared by 4 bases and J by 3 bases, with 12 bases between. Germline-derived CDR1 and CDR2 are SGHTA and FQGNSA. The variable domain in full, completed from reference TRBV7-2 and TRBJ2-2, reads GAGVSQSPSNKVTEKGKDVELRCDPISGHTALYWYRQSLGQGLEFLIYFQGNSAPDKSGLPSDRFSAERTGGSVSTLTIQRTQQEDSAVYLCASSSRGRDTGELFFGEGSRLTVL.

This rearrangement joins TRBV27 to TRBJ1-2; 8 bases match TRBD1. Losses at the gene ends were 6 bases for V and 7 bases for J; bases not matched to a gene: 10. Germline CDR1 reads MNHEY; CDR2 reads SMNVEV (reference sequence). This CDR3 contains 14 residues. This CDR3 is CASRITGGTGGYTF. The CDR3 DNA is TGTGCCAGCAGGATAACCGGGGGGACAGGTGGCTACACCTTC.

This clone has a handful of counts. The chain joins TRBV11-2 to TRBJ2-5; 9 bases align to TRBD1. V was clipped by 5 bases and J by 4 bases; unmatched bases: 2. In germline, CDR1 is SGHAT, CDR2 FQNNGV. The CDR3 contains 13 residues. The CDR3 region has the DNA TGTGCCAGCAGCCCGGACAGGGGAGAGACCCAGTACTTC. As protein: CASSPDRGETQYF.

As regards this clone: Other DNA variants within this sample encode the same CDR3. J is TRBJ2-7 and V is TRBV6-5; TRBD2 aligns across 11 bases. The CDR3 is 14 amino acids. CDR1 and CDR2 from the germline V gene are MNHEY and SVGAGI. The trim removed 5 bases at V and 2 bases at J, leaving 2 bases unmatched. CDR3 nucleotides: TGTGCCAGCAGTCGACTAGCGGGGACCTACGAGCAGTACTTC. Protein sequence: CASSRLAGTYEQYF.

The chain is built from TRBV15 and TRBJ1-1, with D maybe TRBD1 (5 bases). Trimming cost V 1 base and J 4 bases, with 22 bases left between them. Germline V gene sequence: CDR1 LNHNV, CDR2 YYDKDF (reference sequence). The CDR3 contains 18 residues. CDR3 coding DNA: TGTGCCACCAGCAGAGTGGGCACAGGAAGAGGGTGGGGCACTGAAGCTTTCTTT. This gives the protein CATSRVGTGRGWGTEAFF. Based on the CDR3 plus reference TRBV15 and TRBJ1-1, the full variable domain is DAMVIQNPRYQVTQFGKPVTLSCSQTLNHNVMYWYQQKSSQAPKLLFHYYDKDFNNEADTPDNFQSRRPNTSFCFLDIRSPGLGDTAMYLCATSRVGTGRGWGTEAFFGQGTRLTVV.

The chain has TRBV27 and TRBJ2-7, with D perhaps being TRBD1 or TRBD2 (5 bases each). This CDR3 comprises 15 residues. Trimming took off 0 bases at V and 3 bases at J, with 12 bases between the two ends. Germline CDR1 MNHEY, CDR2 SMNVEV (reference sequence). CDR3 nucleotides: TGTGCCAGCAGTTTATCGAAGGGACCGAGCTACGAGCAGTACTTC. Amino acid sequence: CASSLSKGPSYEQYF.

This clone was recorded once. Different DNA sequences within this sample yield the same CDR3. V and J are TRBV30 and TRBJ1-3; D gene ambiguous. V lost 3 bases, J lost 4 bases, and 4 bases lay in between. The CDR3 has 11 amino acids. Germline CDR1 is GTSNPN and CDR2 is SVGIG (reference sequence). CDR3 residues: CAWRVGNTIYF. CDR3 sequence (DNA): TGTGCCTGGAGAGTCGGAAACACCATATATTTT. Looking up the rest from reference TRBV30 and TRBJ1-3 gives the full variable domain: SQTIHQWPATLVQPVGSPLSLECTVEGTSNPNLYWYRQAAGRGLQLLFYSVGIGQISSEVPQNLSASRPQDRQFILSSKKLLLSDSGFYLCAWRVGNTIYFGEGSWLTVV.

The genes are TRBV9 and TRBJ2-3, with D perhaps assigned TRBD1 or TRBD2 (5 bases each). V dropped 4 bases and J dropped 2 bases, with 20 bases sitting between them. The CDR3 sequence is 17 residues long. Per germline, CDR1 SGDLS and CDR2 YYNGEE. CDR3 DNA: TGTGCCAGCAGCCTCTATGGGGGTCCCACGAACACAGATACGCAGTATTTT. Protein: CASSLYGGPTNTDTQYF.

Many counts were recorded for this clone. The chain joins TRBV19 to TRBJ2-2; tentatively, D is TRBD1 or TRBD2 (5 bases each). The V and J ends lost 5 bases and 1 base respectively, with 14 bases between them. Germline CDR1 reads LNHDA; CDR2 reads SQIVND (reference sequence). The CDR3 extends over 16 amino acids. Here the CDR3 reads CASSGWGRGNTGELFF. DNA of the CDR3: TGTGCCAGTAGTGGCTGGGGACGGGGGAACACCGGGGAGCTGTTTTTT.

This clone was counted only a few times. The V call is TRBV7-2, the J call TRBJ2-1; D is unresolved. The ends were cut back, 5 bases at V and 7 bases at J, with 12 bases in the middle. CDR1 and CDR2 from the germline V gene are SGHTA and FQGNSA. The CDR3 loop spans 13 amino acids. CDR3 in DNA: TGTGCCAGCAGCACCTTCCTAGGTAATGAGCAGTTCTTC. Translated, it gives CASSTFLGNEQFF.